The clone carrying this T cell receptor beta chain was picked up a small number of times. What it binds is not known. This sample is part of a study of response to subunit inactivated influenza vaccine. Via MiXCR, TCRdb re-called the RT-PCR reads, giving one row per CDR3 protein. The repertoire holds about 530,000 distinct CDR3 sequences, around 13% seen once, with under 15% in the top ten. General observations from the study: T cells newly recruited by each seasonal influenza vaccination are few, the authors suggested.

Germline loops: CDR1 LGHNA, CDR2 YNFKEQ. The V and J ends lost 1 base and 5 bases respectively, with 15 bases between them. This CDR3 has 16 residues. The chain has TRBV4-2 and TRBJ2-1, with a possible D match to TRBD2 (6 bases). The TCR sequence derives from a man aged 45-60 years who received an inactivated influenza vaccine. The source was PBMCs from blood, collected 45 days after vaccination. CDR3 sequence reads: CASSQADGTLNNEQFF. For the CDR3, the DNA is TGTGCCAGCAGCCAAGCTGATGGGACTTTAAACAATGAGCAGTTCTTC.